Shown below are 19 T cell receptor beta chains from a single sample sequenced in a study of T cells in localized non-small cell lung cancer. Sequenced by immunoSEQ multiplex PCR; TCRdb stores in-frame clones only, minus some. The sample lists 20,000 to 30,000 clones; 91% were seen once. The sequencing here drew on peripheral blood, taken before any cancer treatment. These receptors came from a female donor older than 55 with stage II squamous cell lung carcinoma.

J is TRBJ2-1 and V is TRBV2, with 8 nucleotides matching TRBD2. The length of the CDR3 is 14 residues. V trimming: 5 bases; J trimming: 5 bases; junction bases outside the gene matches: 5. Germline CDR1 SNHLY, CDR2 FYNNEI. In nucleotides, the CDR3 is TGTGCCAGCAGTCGGGGGGGAAAGGACAATGAGCAGTTCTTC. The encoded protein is CASSRGGKDNEQFF.

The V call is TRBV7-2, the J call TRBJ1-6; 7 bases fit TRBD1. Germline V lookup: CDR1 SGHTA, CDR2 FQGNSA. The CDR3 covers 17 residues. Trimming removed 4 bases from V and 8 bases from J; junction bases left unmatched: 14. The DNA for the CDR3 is TGTGCCAGCAGCTCCCTTGGCCCCCAGACAGGGTATTCACCCCTCCACTTT. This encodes CASSSLGPQTGYSPLHF.

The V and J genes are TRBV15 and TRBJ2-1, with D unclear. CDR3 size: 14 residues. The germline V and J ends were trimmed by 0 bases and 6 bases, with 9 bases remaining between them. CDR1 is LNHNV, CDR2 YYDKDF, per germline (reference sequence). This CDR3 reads CATSRDRASNEQFF. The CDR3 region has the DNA TGTGCCACCAGCAGAGATAGGGCCTCCAATGAGCAGTTCTTC.

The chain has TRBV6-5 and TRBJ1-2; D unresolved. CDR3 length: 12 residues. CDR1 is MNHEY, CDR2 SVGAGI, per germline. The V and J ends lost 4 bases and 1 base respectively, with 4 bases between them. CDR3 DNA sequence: TGTGCCAGCAGTTCCAATAACTATGGCTACACCTTC. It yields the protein CASSSNNYGYTF.

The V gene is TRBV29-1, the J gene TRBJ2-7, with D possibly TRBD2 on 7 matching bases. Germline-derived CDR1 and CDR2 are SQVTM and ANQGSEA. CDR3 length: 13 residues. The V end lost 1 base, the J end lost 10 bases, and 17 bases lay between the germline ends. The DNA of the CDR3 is TGCAGCGTTGAAGCCCGAGGTAGGGGGGGCCAGTACTTC. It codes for CSVEARGRGGQYF.

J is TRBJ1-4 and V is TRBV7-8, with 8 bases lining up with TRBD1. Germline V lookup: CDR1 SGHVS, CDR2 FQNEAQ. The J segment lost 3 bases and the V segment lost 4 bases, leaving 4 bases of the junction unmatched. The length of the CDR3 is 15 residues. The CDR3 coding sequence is TGTGCCAGCAGCTCCCTACAGGGGGCTAATGAAAAACTGTTTTTT. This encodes CASSSLQGANEKLFF.

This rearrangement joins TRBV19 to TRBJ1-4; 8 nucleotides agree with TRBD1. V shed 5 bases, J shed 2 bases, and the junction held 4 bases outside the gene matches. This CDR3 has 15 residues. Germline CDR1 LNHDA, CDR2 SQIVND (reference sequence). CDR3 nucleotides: TGTGCCAGTAGTCCAGGGACAGGTACTAATGAAAAACTGTTTTTT. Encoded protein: CASSPGTGTNEKLFF.

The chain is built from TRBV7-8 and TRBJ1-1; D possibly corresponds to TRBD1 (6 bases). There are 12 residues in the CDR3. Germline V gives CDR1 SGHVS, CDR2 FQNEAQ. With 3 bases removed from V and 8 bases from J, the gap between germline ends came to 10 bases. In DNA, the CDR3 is TGTGCCAGCAGCTTCCCACAGGGAGAAGCTTTCTTT. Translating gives CASSFPQGEAFF.

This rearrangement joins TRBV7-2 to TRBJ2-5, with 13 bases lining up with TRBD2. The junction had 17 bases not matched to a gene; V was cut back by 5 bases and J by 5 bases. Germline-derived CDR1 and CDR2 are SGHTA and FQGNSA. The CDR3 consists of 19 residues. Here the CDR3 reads CASSPLARRLAGGGETQYF. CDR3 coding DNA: TGTGCCAGCAGCCCGTTAGCCCGTCGACTAGCGGGGGGAGGGGAGACCCAGTACTTC.

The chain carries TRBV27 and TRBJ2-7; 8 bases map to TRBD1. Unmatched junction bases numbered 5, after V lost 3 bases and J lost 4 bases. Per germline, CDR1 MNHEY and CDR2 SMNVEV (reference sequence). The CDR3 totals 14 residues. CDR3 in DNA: TGTGCCAGCAGTTTGGGGCAGGGGGCGTACGAGCAGTACTTC. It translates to CASSLGQGAYEQYF.

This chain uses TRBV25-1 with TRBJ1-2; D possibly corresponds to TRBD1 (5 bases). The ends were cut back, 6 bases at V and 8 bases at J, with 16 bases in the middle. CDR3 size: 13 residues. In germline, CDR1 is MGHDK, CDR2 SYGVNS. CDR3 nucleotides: TGTGCCAGCAGGGAAGGACAATTTAGCGGCTACACCTTC. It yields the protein CASREGQFSGYTF.

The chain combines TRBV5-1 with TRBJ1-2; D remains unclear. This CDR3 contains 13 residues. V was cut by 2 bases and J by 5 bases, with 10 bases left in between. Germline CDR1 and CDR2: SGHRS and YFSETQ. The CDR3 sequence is CASSLREIYGYTF. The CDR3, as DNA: TGCGCCAGCAGCTTAAGAGAAATATATGGCTACACCTTC. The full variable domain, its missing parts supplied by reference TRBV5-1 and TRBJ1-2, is KAGVTQTPRYLIKTRGQQVTLSCSPISGHRSVSWYQQTPGQGLQFLFEYFSETQRNKGNFPGRFSGRQFSNSRSEMNVSTLELGDSALYLCASSLREIYGYTFGSGTRLTVV.

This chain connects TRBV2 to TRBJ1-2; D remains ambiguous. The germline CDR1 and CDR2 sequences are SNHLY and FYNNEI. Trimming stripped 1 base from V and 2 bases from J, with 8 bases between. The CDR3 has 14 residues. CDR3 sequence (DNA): TGTGCCAGCAGTGAAGAATCACGGAACTATGGCTACACCTTC. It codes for CASSEESRNYGYTF.

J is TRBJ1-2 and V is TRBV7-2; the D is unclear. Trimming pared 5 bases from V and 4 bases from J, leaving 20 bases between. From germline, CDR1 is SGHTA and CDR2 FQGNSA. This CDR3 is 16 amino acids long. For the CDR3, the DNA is TGTGCCAGCAGCCCGATCGGCCGGGTCATCGTCTATGGCTACACCTTC. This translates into CASSPIGRVIVYGYTF. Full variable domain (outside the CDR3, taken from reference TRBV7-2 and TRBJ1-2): GAGVSQSPSNKVTEKGKDVELRCDPISGHTALYWYRQSLGQGLEFLIYFQGNSAPDKSGLPSDRFSAERTGGSVSTLTIQRTQQEDSAVYLCASSPIGRVIVYGYTFGSGTRLTVV.

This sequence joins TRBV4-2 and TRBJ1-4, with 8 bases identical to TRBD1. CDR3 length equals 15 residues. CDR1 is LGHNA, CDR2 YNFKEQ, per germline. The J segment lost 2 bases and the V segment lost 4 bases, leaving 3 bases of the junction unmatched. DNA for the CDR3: TGTGCCAGCAGCCGACGACAGGGGACTAATGAAAAACTGTTTTTT. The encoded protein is CASSRRQGTNEKLFF.

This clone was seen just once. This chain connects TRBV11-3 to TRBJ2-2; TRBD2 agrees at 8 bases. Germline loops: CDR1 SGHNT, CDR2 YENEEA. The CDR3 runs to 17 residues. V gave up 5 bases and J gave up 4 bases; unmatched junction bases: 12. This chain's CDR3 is CASSARTSPAGTGELFF. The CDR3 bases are TGTGCCAGCAGCGCTCGGACTAGCCCGGCTGGCACCGGGGAGCTGTTTTTT.

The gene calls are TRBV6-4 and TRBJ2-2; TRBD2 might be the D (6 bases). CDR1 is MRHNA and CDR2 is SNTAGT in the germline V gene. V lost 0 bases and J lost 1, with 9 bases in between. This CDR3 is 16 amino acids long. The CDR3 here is CASSDSGGVNTGELFF. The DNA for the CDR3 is TGTGCCAGCAGTGACTCTGGAGGGGTGAACACCGGGGAGCTGTTTTTT.

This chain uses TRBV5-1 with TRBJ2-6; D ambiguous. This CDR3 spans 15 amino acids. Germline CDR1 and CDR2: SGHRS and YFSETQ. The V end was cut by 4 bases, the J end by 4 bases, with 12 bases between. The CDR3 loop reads CASSKDPAGANVLTF. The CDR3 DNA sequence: TGCGCCAGCAGCAAAGACCCGGCCGGGGCCAACGTCCTGACTTTC.

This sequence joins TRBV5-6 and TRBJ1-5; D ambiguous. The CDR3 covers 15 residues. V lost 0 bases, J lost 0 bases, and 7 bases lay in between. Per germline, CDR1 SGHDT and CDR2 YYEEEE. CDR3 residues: CASSLGPYSNQPQHF. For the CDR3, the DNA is TGTGCCAGCAGCTTGGGGCCTTATAGCAATCAGCCCCAGCATTTT. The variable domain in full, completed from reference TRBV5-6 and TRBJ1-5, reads DAGVTQSPTHLIKTRGQQVTLRCSPKSGHDTVSWYQQALGQGPQFIFQYYEEEERQRGNFPDRFSGHQFPNYSSELNVNALLLGDSALYLCASSLGPYSNQPQHFGDGTRLSIL.